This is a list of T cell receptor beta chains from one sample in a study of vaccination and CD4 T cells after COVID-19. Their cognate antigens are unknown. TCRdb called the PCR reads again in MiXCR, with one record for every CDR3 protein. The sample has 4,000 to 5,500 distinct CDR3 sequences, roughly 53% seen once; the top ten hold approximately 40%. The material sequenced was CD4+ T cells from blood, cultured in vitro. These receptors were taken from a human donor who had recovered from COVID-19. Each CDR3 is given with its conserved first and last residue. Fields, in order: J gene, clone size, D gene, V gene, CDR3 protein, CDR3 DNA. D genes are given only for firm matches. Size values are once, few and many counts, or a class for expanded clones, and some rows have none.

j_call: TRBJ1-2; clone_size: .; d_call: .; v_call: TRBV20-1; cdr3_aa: CSARQGIVGYTF; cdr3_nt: TGCAGTGCTAGACAGGGTATTGTCGGCTACACCTTC
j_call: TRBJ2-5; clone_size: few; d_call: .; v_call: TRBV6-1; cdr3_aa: CASSEIGGETQYF; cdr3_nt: TGTGCCAGCAGTGAAATCGGCGGAGAGACCCAGTACTTC
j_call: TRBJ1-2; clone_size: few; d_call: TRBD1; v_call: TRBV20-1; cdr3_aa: CSARDVGQGFGYTF; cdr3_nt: TGCAGTGCTAGAGATGTCGGACAGGGGTTTGGCTACACCTTC
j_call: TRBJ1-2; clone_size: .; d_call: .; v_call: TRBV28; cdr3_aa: CASSLSREYGYTF; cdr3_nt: TGTGCCAGCAGTTTATCCAGGGAATATGGCTACACCTTC
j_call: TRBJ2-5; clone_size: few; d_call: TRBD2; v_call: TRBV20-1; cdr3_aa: CSGSIWLADQETQYF; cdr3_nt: TGCAGTGGGTCGATATGGCTAGCGGATCAAGAGACCCAGTACTTC
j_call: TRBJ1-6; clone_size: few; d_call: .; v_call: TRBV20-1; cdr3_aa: CSAAGGTYSPLHF; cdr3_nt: TGCAGTGCTGCCGGGGGCACTTATTCACCCCTCCACTTT
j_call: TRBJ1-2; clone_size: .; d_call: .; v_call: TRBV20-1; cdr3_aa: CSAQGPLYYGYTF; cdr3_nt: TGCAGTGCTCAAGGGCCCCTCTACTATGGCTACACCTTC
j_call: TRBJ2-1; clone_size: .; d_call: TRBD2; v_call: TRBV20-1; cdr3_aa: CSARALAGNYNEQFF; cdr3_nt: TGCAGTGCTAGGGCCCTAGCGGGGAACTACAATGAGCAGTTCTTC
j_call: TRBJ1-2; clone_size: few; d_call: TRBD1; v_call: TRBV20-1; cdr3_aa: CSAPGDRGNYGYTF; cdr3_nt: TGCAGTGCTCCAGGGGACAGGGGTAACTATGGCTACACCTTC
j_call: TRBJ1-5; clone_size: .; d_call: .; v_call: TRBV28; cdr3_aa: CASSPERMGQPQHF; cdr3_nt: TGTGCCAGCAGCCCAGAACGGATGGGTCAGCCCCAGCATTTT
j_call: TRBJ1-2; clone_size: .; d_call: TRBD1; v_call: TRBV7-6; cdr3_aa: CASSLGGQGTGREGYTF; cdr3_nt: TGTGCCAGCAGCTTAGGGGGCCAGGGGACAGGACGGGAGGGCTACACCTTC
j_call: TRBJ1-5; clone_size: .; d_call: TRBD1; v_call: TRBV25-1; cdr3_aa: CASSEGTGSYQPQHF; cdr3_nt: TGTGCCAGCAGTGAGGGGACAGGGTCCTATCAGCCCCAGCATTTT
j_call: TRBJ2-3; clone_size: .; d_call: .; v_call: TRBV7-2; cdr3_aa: CASGGTDTQYF; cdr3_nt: TGTGCCAGCGGGGGCACAGATACGCAGTATTTT
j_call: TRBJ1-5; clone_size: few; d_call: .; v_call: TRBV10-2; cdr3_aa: CASRGAGVDQPQHF; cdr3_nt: TGCGCCAGCAGGGGGGCAGGGGTGGATCAGCCCCAGCATTTT
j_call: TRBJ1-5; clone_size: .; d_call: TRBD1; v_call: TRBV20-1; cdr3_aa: CSGVQGDSNQPQHF; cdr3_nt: TGCAGTGGGGTCCAGGGGGATAGCAATCAGCCCCAGCATTTT
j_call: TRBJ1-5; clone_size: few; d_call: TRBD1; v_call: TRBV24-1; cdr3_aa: CANGRGTGAQPQHF; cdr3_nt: TGTGCCAACGGACGGGGGACAGGCGCTCAGCCCCAGCATTTT
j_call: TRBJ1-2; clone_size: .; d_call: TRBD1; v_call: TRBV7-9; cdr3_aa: CASSLDGQAGYTF; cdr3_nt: TGTGCCAGCAGCTTAGACGGACAGGCTGGCTACACCTTC
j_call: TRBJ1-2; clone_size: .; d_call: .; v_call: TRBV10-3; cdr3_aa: CAISVHMENGYTF; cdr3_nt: TGTGCCATCAGTGTACATATGGAAAATGGCTACACCTTC
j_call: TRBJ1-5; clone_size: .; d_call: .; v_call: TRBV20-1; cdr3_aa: CSARDGGDQPQHF; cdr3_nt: TGCAGTGCTAGAGATGGAGGGGATCAGCCCCAGCATTTT
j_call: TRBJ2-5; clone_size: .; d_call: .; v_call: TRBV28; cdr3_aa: CASSLSGVETQYF; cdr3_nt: TGTGCCAGCAGTCTATCAGGGGTGGAGACCCAGTACTTC
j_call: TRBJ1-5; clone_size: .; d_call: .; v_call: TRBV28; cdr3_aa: CASSVIYHSIDQPQHF; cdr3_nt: TGTGCCAGCAGCGTTATATACCACAGTATAGATCAGCCCCAGCATTTT
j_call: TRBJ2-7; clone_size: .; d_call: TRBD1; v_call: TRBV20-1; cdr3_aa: CSAISPGAGGRYEQYF; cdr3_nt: TGCAGTGCTATATCACCGGGGGCAGGGGGCAGGTACGAGCAGTACTTC
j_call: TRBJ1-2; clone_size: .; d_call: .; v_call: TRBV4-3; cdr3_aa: CASSIGTAGYTF; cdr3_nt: TGCGCCAGCAGCATTGGGACCGCTGGCTACACCTTC
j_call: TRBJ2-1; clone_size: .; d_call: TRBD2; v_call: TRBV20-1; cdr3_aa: CSASLQRGGYNEQFF; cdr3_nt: TGCAGTGCTAGTTTACAGCGGGGGGGCTACAATGAGCAGTTCTTC
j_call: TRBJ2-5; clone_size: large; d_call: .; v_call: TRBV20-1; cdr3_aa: CSARDRRWETQYF; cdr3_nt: TGCAGTGCTAGGGACCGTAGATGGGAGACCCAGTACTTC
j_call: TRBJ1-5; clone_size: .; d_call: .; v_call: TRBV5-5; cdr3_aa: CASSLDTYQPQHF; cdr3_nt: TGTGCCAGCAGCTTGGATACCTATCAGCCCCAGCATTTT
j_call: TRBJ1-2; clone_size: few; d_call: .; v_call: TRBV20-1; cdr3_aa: CSARTANYGYTF; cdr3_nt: TGCAGTGCTCGGACAGCTAACTATGGCTACACCTTC
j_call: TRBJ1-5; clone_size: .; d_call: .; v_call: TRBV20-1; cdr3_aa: CSALMEGYSNQPQHF; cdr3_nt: TGCAGTGCTCTTATGGAGGGGTATAGCAATCAGCCCCAGCATTTT
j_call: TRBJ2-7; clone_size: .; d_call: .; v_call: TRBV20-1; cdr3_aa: CSAPLDSSYEQYF; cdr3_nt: TGCAGTGCCCCCCTGGACAGCTCCTACGAGCAGTACTTC
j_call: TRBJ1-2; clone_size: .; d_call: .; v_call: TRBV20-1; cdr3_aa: CSHDGGPSYGYTF; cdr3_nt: TGCAGTCATGACGGGGGGCCTTCCTATGGCTACACCTTC
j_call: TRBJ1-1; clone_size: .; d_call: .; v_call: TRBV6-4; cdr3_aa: CASSESLAESFF; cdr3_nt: TGTGCCAGCAGTGAGTCCCTTGCCGAATCTTTCTTT
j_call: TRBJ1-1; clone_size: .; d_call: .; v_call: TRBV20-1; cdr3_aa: CSASQSTANTEAFF; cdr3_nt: TGCAGTGCTAGTCAATCGACAGCAAACACTGAAGCTTTCTTT
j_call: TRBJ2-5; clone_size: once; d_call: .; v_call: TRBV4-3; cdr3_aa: CASSQDEGRGETQYF; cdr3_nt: TGCGCCAGCAGCCAAGATGAGGGTAGGGGTGAGACCCAGTACTTC
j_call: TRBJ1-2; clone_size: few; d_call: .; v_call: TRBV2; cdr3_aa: CASSEDRGHYGYTF; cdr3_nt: TGTGCCAGCAGTGAAGATCGGGGCCACTATGGCTACACCTTC
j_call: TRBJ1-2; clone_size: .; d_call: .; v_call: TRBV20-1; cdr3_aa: CGKSSHYGYTF; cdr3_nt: TGCGGAAAGAGCTCTCACTATGGCTACACCTTC
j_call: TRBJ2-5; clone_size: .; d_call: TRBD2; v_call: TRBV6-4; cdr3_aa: CASSDVVGREQETQYF; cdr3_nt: TGTGCCAGCAGTGACGTAGTGGGGAGGGAACAAGAGACCCAGTACTTC
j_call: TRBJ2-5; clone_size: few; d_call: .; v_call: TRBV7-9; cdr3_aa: CASRHRAEETQYF; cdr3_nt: TGTGCCAGCAGGCATCGGGCCGAAGAGACCCAGTACTTC
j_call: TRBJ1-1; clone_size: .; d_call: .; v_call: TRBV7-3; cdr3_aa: CASSATGPVNTEAFF; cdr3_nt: TGTGCCAGCAGCGCTACGGGGCCCGTGAACACTGAAGCTTTCTTT
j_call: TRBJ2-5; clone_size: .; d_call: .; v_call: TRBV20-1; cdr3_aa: CRAGGISKETQYF; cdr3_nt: TGCAGGGCAGGGGGGATTAGCAAAGAGACCCAGTACTTC
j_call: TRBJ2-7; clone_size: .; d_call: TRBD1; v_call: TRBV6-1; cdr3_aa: CASTGTGGEQYF; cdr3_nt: TGTGCCAGCACCGGAACAGGGGGGGAGCAGTACTTC
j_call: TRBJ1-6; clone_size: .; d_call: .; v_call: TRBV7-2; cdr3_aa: CASSSMVDSPLHF; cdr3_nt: TGTGCCAGCAGCTCAATGGTGGATTCACCCCTCCACTTT
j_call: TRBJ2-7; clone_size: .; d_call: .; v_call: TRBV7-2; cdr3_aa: CASSLVPEGGYEQYF; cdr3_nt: TGTGCCAGCAGCTTAGTCCCCGAGGGCGGGTACGAGCAGTACTTC
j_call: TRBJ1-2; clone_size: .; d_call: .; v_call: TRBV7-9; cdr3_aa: CASTAQGRVYGYTF; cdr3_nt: TGTGCCAGTACAGCTCAGGGCAGGGTCTATGGCTACACCTTC
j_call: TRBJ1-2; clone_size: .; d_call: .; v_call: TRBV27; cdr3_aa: CASSLQGRGGYTF; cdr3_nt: TGTGCCAGCAGTTTACAAGGGAGGGGTGGCTACACCTTC
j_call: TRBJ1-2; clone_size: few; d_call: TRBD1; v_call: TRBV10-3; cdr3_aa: CAIRGTAHGYTF; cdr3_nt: TGTGCCATCAGGGGGACAGCCCATGGCTACACCTTC
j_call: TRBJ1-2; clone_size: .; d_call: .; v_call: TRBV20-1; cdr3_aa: CSARDLIKPSYTF; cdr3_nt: TGCAGTGCCCGAGACCTGATTAAGCCCAGCTACACCTTC
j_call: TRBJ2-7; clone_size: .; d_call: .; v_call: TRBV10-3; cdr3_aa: CAISARTGEQYF; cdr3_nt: TGTGCCATCAGCGCCCGGACTGGCGAGCAGTACTTC
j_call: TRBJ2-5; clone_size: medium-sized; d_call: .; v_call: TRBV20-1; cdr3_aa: CSARVRARGKETQYF; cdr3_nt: TGCAGTGCTAGAGTTAGGGCGCGCGGCAAAGAGACCCAGTACTTC
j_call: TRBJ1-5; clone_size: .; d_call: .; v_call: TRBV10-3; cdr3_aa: CAISESGGGNQPQHF; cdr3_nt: TGTGCCATCAGTGAGTCCGGGGGCGGCAATCAGCCCCAGCATTTT
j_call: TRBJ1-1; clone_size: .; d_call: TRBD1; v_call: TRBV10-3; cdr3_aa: CAISPTGVKDEAFF; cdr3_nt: TGTGCCATCAGCCCAACAGGGGTTAAGGATGAAGCTTTCTTT
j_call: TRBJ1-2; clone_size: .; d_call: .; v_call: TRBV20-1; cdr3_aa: CSASDQGGYTF; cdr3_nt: TGCAGTGCTAGTGACCAGGGCGGCTACACCTTC
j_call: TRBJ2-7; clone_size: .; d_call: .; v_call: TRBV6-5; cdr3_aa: CASSYDRSEQYF; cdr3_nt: TGTGCCAGCAGTTACGACAGGTCGGAGCAGTACTTC
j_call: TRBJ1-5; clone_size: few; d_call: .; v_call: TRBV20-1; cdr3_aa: CSARDQSGQPQHF; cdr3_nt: TGCAGTGCTAGAGATCAGTCTGGGCAGCCCCAGCATTTT